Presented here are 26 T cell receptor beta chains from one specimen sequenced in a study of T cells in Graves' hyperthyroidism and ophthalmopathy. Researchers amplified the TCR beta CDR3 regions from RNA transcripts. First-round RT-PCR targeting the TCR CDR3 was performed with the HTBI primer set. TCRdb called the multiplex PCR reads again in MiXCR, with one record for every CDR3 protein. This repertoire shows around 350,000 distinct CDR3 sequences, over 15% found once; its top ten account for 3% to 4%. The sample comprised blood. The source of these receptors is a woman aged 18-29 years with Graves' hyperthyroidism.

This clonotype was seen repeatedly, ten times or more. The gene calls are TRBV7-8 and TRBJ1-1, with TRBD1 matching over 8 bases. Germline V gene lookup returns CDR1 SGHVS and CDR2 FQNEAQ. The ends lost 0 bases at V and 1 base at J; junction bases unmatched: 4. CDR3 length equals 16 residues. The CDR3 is CASSLAIGQGNTEAFF. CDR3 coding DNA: TGTGCCAGCAGCTTAGCGATTGGACAGGGGAACACTGAAGCTTTCTTT.

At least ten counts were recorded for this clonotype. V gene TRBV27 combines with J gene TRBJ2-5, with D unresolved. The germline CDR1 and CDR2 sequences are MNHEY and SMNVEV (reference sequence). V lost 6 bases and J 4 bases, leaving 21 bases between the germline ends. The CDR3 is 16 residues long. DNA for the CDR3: TGTGCCAGCAGCCCAACCCGAGTTCATAGTAGAGAGACCCAGTACTTC. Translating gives CASSPTRVHSRETQYF.

The chain's CDR3 is CAWSLQFGYTF. CDR3 nucleotide sequence: TGTGCCTGGAGTTTACAATTTGGCTACACCTTC. The chain carries TRBV30 and TRBJ1-2; the D is unclear. Between the trimmed V and J ends, which lost 2 bases and 7 bases, there was a span of 8 bases. Germline V gives CDR1 GTSNPN, CDR2 SVGIG (reference sequence). CDR3 length equals 11 residues.

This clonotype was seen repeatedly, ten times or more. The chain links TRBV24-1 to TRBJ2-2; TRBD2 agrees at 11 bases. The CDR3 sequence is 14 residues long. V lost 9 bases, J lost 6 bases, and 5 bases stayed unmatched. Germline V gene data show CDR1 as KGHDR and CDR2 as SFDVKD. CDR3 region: CATRRLAGSGELFF. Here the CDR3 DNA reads TGTGCCACCCGACGACTAGCGGGGTCCGGGGAGCTGTTTTTT.

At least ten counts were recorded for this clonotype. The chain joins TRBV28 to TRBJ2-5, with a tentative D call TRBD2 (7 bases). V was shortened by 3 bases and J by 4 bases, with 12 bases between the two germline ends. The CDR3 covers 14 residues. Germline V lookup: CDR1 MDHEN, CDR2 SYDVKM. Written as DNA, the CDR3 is TGTGCCAGCAGTTTGGGGGGGCGTACAGAGACCCAGTACTTC. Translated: CASSLGGRTETQYF. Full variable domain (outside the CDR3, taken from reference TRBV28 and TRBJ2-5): DVKVTQSSRYLVKRTGEKVFLECVQDMDHENMFWYRQDPGLGLRLIYFSYDVKMKEKGDIPEGYSVSREKKERFSLILESASTNQTSMYLCASSLGGRTETQYFGPGTRLLVL.

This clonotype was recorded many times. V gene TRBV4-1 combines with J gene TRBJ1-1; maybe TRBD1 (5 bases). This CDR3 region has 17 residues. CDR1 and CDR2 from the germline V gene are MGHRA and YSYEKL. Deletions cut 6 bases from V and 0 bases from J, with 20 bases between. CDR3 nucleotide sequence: TGCGCCAGCAGGCCGGGTGATGGCAGGGCAATGAACACTGAAGCTTTCTTT. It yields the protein CASRPGDGRAMNTEAFF.

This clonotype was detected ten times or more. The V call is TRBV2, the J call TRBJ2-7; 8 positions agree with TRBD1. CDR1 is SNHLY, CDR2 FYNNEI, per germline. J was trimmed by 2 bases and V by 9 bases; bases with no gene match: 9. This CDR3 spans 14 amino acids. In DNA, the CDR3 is TGTGCCAGTCTGGGAGACAGGGGAGCCTACGAGCAGTACTTC. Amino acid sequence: CASLGDRGAYEQYF.

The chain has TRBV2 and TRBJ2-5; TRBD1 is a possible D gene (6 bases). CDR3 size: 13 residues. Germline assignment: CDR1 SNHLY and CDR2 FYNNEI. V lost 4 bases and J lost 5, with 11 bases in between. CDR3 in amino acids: CASSGDTLETQYF. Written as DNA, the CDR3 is TGTGCCAGCAGTGGGGACACTTTGGAGACCCAGTACTTC.

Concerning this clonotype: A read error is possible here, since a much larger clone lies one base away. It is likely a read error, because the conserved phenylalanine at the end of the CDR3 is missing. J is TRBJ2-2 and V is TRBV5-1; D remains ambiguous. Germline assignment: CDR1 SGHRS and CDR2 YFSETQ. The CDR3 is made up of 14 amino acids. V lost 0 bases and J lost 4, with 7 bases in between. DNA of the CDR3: TGCGCCAGCAGCTTGGAGGCAGTCACCGGGGAGCTGTTTTTG. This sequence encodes CASSLEAVTGELFL.

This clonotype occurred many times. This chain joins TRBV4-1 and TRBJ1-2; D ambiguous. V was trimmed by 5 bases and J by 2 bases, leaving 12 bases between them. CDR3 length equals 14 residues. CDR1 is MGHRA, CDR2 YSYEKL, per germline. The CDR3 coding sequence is TGCGCCAGCAGCGGTGGCGGGGTAAACTATGGCTACACCTTC. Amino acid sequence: CASSGGGVNYGYTF.

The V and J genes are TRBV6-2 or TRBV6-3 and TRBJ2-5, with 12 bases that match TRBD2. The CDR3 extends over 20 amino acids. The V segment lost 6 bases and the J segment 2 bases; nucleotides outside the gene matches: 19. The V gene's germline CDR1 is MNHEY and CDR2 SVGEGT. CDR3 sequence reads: CASSYAFGGTSGGSQETQYF. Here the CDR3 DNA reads TGTGCCAGCAGCTACGCATTCGGGGGAACTAGCGGGGGGTCTCAAGAGACCCAGTACTTC.

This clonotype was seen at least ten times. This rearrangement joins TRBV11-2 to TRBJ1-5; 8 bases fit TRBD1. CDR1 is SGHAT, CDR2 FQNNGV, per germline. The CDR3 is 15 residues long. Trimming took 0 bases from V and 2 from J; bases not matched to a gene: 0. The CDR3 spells CASSLEDRGNQPQHF. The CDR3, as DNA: TGTGCCAGCAGCTTAGAGGACAGGGGCAATCAGCCCCAGCATTTT.

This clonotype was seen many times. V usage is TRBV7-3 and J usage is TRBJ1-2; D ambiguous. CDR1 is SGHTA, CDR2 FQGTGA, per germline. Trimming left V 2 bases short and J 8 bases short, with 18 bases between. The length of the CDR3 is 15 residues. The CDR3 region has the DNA TGTGCCAGCAGCTTATCCCCGCAGGTTGGCGGGGGCTACACCTTC. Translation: CASSLSPQVGGGYTF.

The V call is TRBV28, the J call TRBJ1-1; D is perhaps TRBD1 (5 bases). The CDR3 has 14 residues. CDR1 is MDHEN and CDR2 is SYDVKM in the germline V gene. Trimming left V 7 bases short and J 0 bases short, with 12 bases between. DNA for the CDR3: TGTGCCAGCACCCCGGAACAGGTGAACACTGAAGCTTTCTTT. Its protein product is CASTPEQVNTEAFF.

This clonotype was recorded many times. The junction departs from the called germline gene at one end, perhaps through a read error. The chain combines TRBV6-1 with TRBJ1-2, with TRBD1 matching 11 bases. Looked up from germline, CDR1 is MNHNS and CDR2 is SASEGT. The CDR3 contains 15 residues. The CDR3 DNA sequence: TGTGCCAGCAGTGGAGGACAGGGGGCTTACTATGGCTGCACCTTC. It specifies CASSGGQGAYYGCTF.

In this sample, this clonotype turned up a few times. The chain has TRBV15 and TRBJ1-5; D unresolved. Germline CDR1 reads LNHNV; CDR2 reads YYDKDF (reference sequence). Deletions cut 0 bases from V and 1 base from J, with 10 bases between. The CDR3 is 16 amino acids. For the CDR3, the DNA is TGTGCCACCAGCAGAGATCCGGCAGTCAGCAATCAGCCCCAGCATTTT. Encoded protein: CATSRDPAVSNQPQHF.

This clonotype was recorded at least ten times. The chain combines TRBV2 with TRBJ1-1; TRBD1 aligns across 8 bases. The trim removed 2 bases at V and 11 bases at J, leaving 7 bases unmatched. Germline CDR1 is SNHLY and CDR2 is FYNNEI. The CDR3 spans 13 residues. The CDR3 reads CASSEQAGGFAFF. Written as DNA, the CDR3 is TGTGCCAGCAGTGAACAGGCAGGGGGCTTTGCTTTCTTT.

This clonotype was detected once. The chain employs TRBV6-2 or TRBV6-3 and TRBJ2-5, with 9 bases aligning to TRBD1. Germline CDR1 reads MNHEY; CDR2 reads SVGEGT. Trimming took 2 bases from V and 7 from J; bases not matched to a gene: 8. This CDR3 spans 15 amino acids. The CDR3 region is CASSYRDRATGTQYF. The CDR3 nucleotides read TGTGCCAGCAGTTACCGGGACAGGGCGACGGGGACCCAGTACTTC.

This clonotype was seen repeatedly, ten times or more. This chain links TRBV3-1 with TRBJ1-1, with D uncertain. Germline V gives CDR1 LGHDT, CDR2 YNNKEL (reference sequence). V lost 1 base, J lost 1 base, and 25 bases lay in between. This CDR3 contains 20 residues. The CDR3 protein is CASSQGVGNLRYTKNTEAFF. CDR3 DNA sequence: TGTGCCAGCAGCCAAGGGGTCGGAAACCTTCGGTATACCAAGAACACTGAAGCTTTCTTT.

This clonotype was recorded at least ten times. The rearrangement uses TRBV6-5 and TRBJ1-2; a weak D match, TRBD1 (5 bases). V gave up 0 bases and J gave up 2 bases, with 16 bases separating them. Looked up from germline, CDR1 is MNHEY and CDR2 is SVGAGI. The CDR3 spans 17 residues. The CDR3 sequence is CASSYSTLEQGNYGYTF. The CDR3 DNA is TGTGCCAGCAGTTACTCGACTCTGGAGCAGGGCAACTATGGCTACACCTTC.

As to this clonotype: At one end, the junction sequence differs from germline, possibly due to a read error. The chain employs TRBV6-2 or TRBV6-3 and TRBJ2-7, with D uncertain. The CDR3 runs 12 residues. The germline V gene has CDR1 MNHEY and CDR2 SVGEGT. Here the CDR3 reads CASSYPSYVQYF. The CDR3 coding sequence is TGTGCCAGCAGTTACCCCTCCTACGTGCAGTACTTC.

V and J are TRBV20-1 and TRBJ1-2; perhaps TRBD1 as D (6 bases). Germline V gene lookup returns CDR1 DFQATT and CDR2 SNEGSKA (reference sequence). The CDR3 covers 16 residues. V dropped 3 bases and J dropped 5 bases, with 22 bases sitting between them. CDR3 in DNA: TGCAGTGCTAGTGGGTATGGGCAGGGGCTGCCTTATGGCTACACCTTC. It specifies CSASGYGQGLPYGYTF.

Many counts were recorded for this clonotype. The CDR3 is CASSLVPRGNTGELFF. In nucleotides, the CDR3 is TGTGCCAGCAGTTTGGTCCCCAGGGGGAACACCGGGGAGCTGTTTTTT. J is TRBJ2-2 and V is TRBV12-3 or TRBV12-4, with D tentatively TRBD1 (6 bases). The CDR3 runs 16 residues. V lost 3 bases and J 1 base, leaving 12 bases between the germline ends.

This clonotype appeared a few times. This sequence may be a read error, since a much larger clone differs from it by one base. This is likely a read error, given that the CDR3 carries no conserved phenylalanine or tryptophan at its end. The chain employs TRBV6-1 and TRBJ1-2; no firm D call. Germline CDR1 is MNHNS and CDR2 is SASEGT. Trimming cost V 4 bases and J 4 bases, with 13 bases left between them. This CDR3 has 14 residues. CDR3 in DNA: TGTGCCAGCAGTGGCTCCGTGGGAATCTATGGCTACACCTCC. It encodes CASSGSVGIYGYTS.

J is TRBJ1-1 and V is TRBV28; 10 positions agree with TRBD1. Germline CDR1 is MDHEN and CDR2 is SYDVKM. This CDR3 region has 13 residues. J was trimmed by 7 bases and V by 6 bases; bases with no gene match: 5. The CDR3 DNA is TGTGCCAGCAGGGACAGGGGGTTTAGTGAAGCTTTCTTT. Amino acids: CASRDRGFSEAFF.

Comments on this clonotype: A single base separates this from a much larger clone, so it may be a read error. CDR3 sequence reads: CASSDSLYGYTF. As DNA, the CDR3 is TGTGCCAGCAGTGATTCCCTCTATGGCTACACCTTC. The V gene is TRBV2, the J gene TRBJ1-2; D is ambiguous. Germline V gives CDR1 SNHLY, CDR2 FYNNEI. This CDR3 is built from 12 residues. V dropped 3 bases and J dropped 4 bases, with 6 bases sitting between them.